This T cell receptor beta chain emerged from a study of shared clonotypes between healthy human individuals. Sequencing used immunoSEQ multiplex PCR; TCRdb keeps in-frame clones, though not all of them. This table holds about a million clones, approximately 80% found once. The V gene lost 2 bases and the J gene lost 7 bases, with 14 bases spanning the gap. CDR1 SGHVS and CDR2 FQNEAQ come from the germline V gene. This CDR3 has 14 amino acids. Memory CD4+ cells were the fraction left after CD45RA+ naive selection. The chain links TRBV7-8 to TRBJ1-2; D gene ambiguous. The sequenced sample consisted of memory CD4+ T cells from PBMCs. The subset denotes: CD45RA-negative fraction. This TCR was recovered from a man between 18 and 29 years old in good health. Some clones in this sample may be carry-over from other donors' samples. CDR3 residues: CASSLFPEPRGYTF. DNA for the CDR3: TGTGCCAGCAGCTTATTCCCGGAACCGCGTGGCTACACCTTC.